This TCR beta chain comes out of a study of cytomegalovirus exposure and HLA in healthy donors. Regarding the study as a whole: In a later analysis, at a false discovery rate of 0.05, roughly 17,000 TCR beta sequences matched HLA alleles. The majority of TCR sequences were rare, yet some public TCRs appeared in many donors.

The CDR3 is 18 residues long. Germline trimming cut 2 bases from V and 0 bases from J; bases unmatched to any gene: 2. Germline CDR1 is SGDLS and CDR2 is YYNGEE. This clone was counted between two and nine times. Its antigen remains unidentified. PCR employed 60 Vbeta and 13 Jbeta primers. TCRdb's copy holds only in-frame clones and misses some; the assay was immunoSEQ multiplex PCR. This sample has 85,000 to 100,000 clones, with around four fifths found just once. The chain joins TRBV9 to TRBJ2-6, with 13 bases matching TRBD2. The sample comprised PBMCs. The clonotype originates from a woman in her 40s in good health and CMV-seronegative. CDR3 nucleotides: TGTGCCAGCAGCGTGGGGACTAGCGGGACCTCTGGGGCCAACGTCCTGACTTTC. It is translated as CASSVGTSGTSGANVLTF.